The subject of this entry is one T cell receptor beta chain. This clonotype appeared many times. Its antigen is unknown. No base qualities exist here, and no much larger clone lies one base off it. As an off-target read in a library built for alpha chains, this beta chain has a frequency of little significance. Sample time point, as interpreted from the label and publication: sample taken at primary tumor resection. Samples were obtained from approximately 70 patients with early-stage, untreated non-small cell lung cancer from the lung TRACERx cohort. For TCR sequencing, whole RNA was extracted from tumor and nontumor lung tissue, or from cryopreserved PBMC samples, and no cell sorting was done. Patients were selected for TCR sequencing only if sufficient RNA was available from at least two tumor regions. Tumor and adjacent nontumor lung specimens were reviewed by a lung pathologist before selection.

These data originate in a study of spatial heterogeneity in lung cancer (dated by TCRdb to between 2018 and 2021). About the study as a whole: Beta-chain transcripts were consistently detected in greater numbers than alpha-chain transcripts, which likely reflected higher beta-chain transcript abundance. In tumor regions, TCR transcript counts showed a strong correlation with a T cell transcriptional module score derived from matched bulk RNA-seq. In non-small cell lung cancer, the study made a quantitative comparison of TCR alpha and beta repertoires among multiple tumor regions, matched nontumor lung and blood. The study linked features of the TCR repertoire to counts of nonsynonymous mutations, which were determined by whole-exome sequencing of tumor tissue. In the raw uncorrected reads, each unique combination of TCR and UMI appeared more than ten times on average. Both alpha and beta chains were TCR-sequenced in samples taken at surgery, namely 220 tumor regions, around 64 matched nontumor lung samples and 55 to 60 PBMC samples.

V is pared back by 5 bases and J by 0 bases, with 19 bases lying between the germline termini. The CDR3 runs 17 amino acids, cysteine and phenylalanine included. The only DNA kept is the CDR3, 51 bases in frame from the first base. CDR1 and CDR2 were assigned from the germline V gene as MNHNS and SASEGT. What the study reported, not specific to this receptor: The number of expanded intratumoral alpha and beta TCRs correlated with the tumor nonsynonymous mutation count. Counts of ubiquitous and regional expanded TCRs were found to correlate with counts of ubiquitous and regional nonsynonymous mutations, respectively. Confirming at a functional level the hypothesis that regional TCRs recognize regional mutations was considered to require additional single-cell paired TCR alpha and beta sequencing. Estimated TCR-seq coverage of tumor T cells was only roughly 7% for alpha chains and about 12% for beta chains.

Libraries were constructed by 5' RACE. The data were produced on a NextSeq 500. To allow correction of PCR and sequencing errors, the TCR library protocol tagged every TCR cDNA molecule with a unique molecular identifier. In the source study's methods: Decombinator tools were used for TCR identification, UMI-based error correction and CDR3 extraction. Expanded TCRs were defined as those above a frequency of 2 per 1,000, corresponding to the top 1% of the tumor frequency distribution. Expanded tumor TCRs were classed as regional if statistically deemed absent (corrected P<0.05) from at least one tumor region, otherwise ubiquitous. Renyi diversity was computed with the R vegan package after each repertoire had been subsampled 100 times to 5,000 TCRs. CDR3 similarity networks were built from amino acid triplet string-kernel similarity, with CDR3s being connected when pairwise similarity was above 0.82. TCRdb trimmed the raw reads at Q25, called clones with MiXCR and kept productive beta chains. Every entry covers one CDR3 protein and lists the most common genes and DNA from its rows. The V and J calls reflect TCRdb's pipeline rather than the authors' work. Counted in this sample were 9,500 to 11,000 distinct CDR3 sequences; about 12% of them appeared once. Jointly, the top ten make up approximately 10% of the sample.

The chain is assembled from TRBV6-1 and TRBJ1-1; tentative D gene TRBD1, with 5 bases matching. This sequence originates from a male donor with early-stage non-small cell lung cancer. The sequencing here drew on lung tumor tissue, taken at surgery. The nucleotide sequence is given as TGTGCCAGCAGTTTCATGGGGTTTGGGACCGTGAACACTGAAGCTTTCTTT. The encoded protein is CASSFMGFGTVNTEAFF.